This T cell receptor beta chain was documented in a study of shared clonotypes between healthy human individuals (dated by TCRdb to about 2020). For context, the study as a whole: A few men and a couple of women, aged 18 to 49 years, made up the cohort. Per donor, leukapheresis produced somewhere between about 0.85 and 8.9 billion PBMCs. Blood TCR repertoires of roughly five healthy adults were deeply sequenced to estimate repertoire size and the extent of clonotype sharing between individuals. Per donor, three plates each were used for CD4 naive and CD4 memory, two for CD8 naive, and one for CD8 memory. Libraries were prepared and TCR repertoires were sequenced by different laboratories using diverse techniques, in order to increase sequencing depth and limit assay-specific biases. The investigation overall reported the following: Sampling was restricted to blood, and TCR repertoires in tissues likely differ from the TCR repertoires found in blood. Sharing across a few donors was observed for around 5% of naive CD4, over 3% of naive CD8, 2% to 2.5% of memory CD4, and roughly 0.4% of memory CD8 clonotypes. Higher generation probabilities were observed for clonotypes shared by all four sorted-subset donors than for non-shared clonotypes. Rarefaction of sorted-subset datasets indicated incomplete sequencing despite the large sequencing depth. Because the study included a small number of donors, the genetic and exposure-history diversity represented was limited. Larger estimated clonotype richness was generally found for naive subsets than for memory subsets. Pairwise subsampling led to the expectation that sequencing depth would affect the degree of clonotype sharing among donors.

Healthy HIV-negative adults with no recently reported acute infections or vaccinations were included as donors. Every donor was a Caucasian adult residing in Nashville, Tennessee, USA. CD4+ T cells were enriched by magnetic negative selection, after which naive cells were positively selected on CD45RA and the negative fraction was taken as the memory subset. After blood collection by leukapheresis, PBMCs were isolated using Ficoll-Histopaque density gradient centrifugation and then cryopreserved in the vapor phase of liquid nitrogen. Analytical flow cytometry was used to check the purity and quantity of each magnetically sorted T cell population. From each sorted fraction, genomic DNA was isolated and quantified by UV absorbance on a Nanodrop 2000c. A distance of 5 bases separates the germline ends of V and J, which lose 3 bases and 2 bases respectively. From a lookup of the germline V gene (reference sequence), CDR1 and CDR2 are LNHDA and SQIVND. The CDR3 measures 14 amino acids from cysteine to phenylalanine. The CDR3 DNA has 42 bases and is translated from base 1.

Remarks on this clone: Its cognate antigen has yet to be identified. No base quality information exists; no much larger clone differs at one position.

Using the deep immunoSEQ assay, TCR CDR3 regions were amplified from genomic DNA by multiplex PCR. For each cell subset, the extracted genomic DNA was distributed evenly across all wells of several immunoSEQ 96-well plates, and each plate served as one replicate. For sorted subsets, 150 to 250 ng of genomic DNA, equivalent to roughly 30,000 T cell genomes, went into each replicate PCR. The purified libraries were quantified using a Qubit 3.0 fluorometer, sized with a Bioanalyzer 2100, and then quantified again using the KAPA Library Quantification kit. Every immunoSEQ 96-well plate was sequenced on a separate single-read 150-cycle Illumina NextSeq 550 flow cell. Turning to the authors' computational methods: The immunoSEQ output contained only junctional sequences without quality scores, so filtering could not match that applied to full-length reads. To assign V/J genes and CDR3, sequences were annotated using PyIR, a Python wrapper for IgBLAST v1.9, with IMGT germline references. Reads were removed for weak V/J assignments (E-value above 1e-6), missing CDR3, stop codons, out-of-frame junctions, or ambiguous translated residues. V3J clonotypes were defined as sequences sharing the same inferred V gene, J gene, and CDR3 amino acid sequence. Percentage overlap between repertoires was computed as shared unique clonotypes divided by the size of the smaller repertoire. RTK rarefaction, the Chao1 estimator, and Recon v2.1 estimates of unobserved clonotypes were used to assess repertoire richness. Generation probabilities for all TCRbeta clonotypes obtained by the gDNA method from a handful of donors were computed using OLGA. Here the immuneACCESS table is served through TCRdb, limited to in-frame sequences with V and J called. Missing clones are a known gap in these copies; in checked studies unresolved V genes cover under half, and the rest lacks a known reason. The DNA was the basis for D and trimming; V, J and clone size are from that table. The sample table lists 2 million to 2.5 million clones, approximately 94% of them with a count of one. The ten biggest clones cover about 0.13% of the sample.

Sequencing used naive CD4+ T cells sorted from blood. The meaning of the sample's cell subset or site label: CD45RA+ positively selected. Rearrangement joined TRBV19 to TRBJ1-6; the D segment cannot be called with confidence. The origin of this receptor is a man aged 18 to 29 in good health. The CDR3 amino acid sequence is: CASSIPTYNSPLHF. The DNA reads as follows: TGTGCCAGTAGTATTCCGACCTATAATTCACCCCTCCACTTT.